Included here is one T cell receptor beta chain sequence, with context. The specificity of this receptor is unknown. No much larger clone is present one base from it, and per-base qualities are unavailable. The CDR3 regions of human TCRbeta chains were subjected to immunosequencing. The authors' analysis ran thus. Repertoire TCRs were matched against a reference library of SARS-CoV-2-specific TCRs generated with the MIRA antigen-specificity platform. Breadth was defined as the fraction of unique TCRs that were SARS-CoV-2-associated, and depth was defined as the fraction of total T cells that were SARS-CoV-2-associated. Using the MIRA data, each spike-specific TCR was assigned both to the spike region to which the TCR was reactive and to a CD4 or CD8 class. Log10-transformed breadth and depth values were compared by one-way ANOVA with Sidak's multiple comparisons tests. TCRdb retrieved this table from immuneACCESS and kept in-frame rearrangements only. Not all clones are present; in checked studies, unresolved V genes account for under half, and no reason is known for the remainder. V and J calls and clone size are as listed in that table; D and trimming were resolved from the DNA. This sample gives 75,000 to 95,000 clones in total; roughly nine tenths of them show up just once. The ten most abundant clones make up about 5.2% of the sample.

The sample's time point label, decoded: about 28 days (+/-7) after the second vaccine dose. AZD1222 recipients whose second dose came at about 4 weeks and those whose second dose came at about 12 weeks were combined into one group, since spike-specific TCR depth and breadth did not differ between the two schedules. The vaccinee samples were drawn from two UK trials, COV001 and COV002, one of which was a single-blind randomized controlled phase 2/3 trial testing AZD1222 (ChAdOx1 nCoV-19) in healthy adults. For TCRbeta chain sequencing, PBMC samples from trial participants were taken at day 0 and at day 28 after the second dose. These data come from a study of T cell responses to AZD1222 COVID-19 vaccine (dated by TCRdb to about 2021). About the full investigation: A total of 230 to 250 trial participants underwent TCR sequencing, of whom some 210 received two doses of AZD1222 and about 26 received two doses of the MenACWY control vaccine. Trial participants were enrolled by age into subgroups of 18-55, 56-69 and 70-plus years, and about 150, 27 and 61 TCR-sequenced participants, respectively, were included in these subgroups.

Overall study results and their limits: Conclusions about previously exposed vaccinees are limited, since just 5 or 6 AZD1222 recipients were seropositive for SARS-CoV-2 at baseline. After two AZD1222 doses, both the breadth and the depth of spike-specific TCRs were significantly higher than at day 0 and than in MenACWY recipients. The vaccine-associated CD4 TCRs covered the entire spike protein, and the dominant responses fell in regions 160-218 and 743-854. Reportedly, almost half of the unique spike-specific TCRs recognized epitopes lying outside the regions that are mutated in the B.1.351 and B.1.1.7 variants. No day 14 peak-response samples were available, so repertoires were characterized only after the peak T cell response. The 56-69-year group was small, and its depth increase did not reach significance, likely because of low power. Most participants were white British and females outnumbered males, and the authors suggested that clonal diversity may have been underestimated.

The TCR comes from an adult who received the AZD1222 COVID-19 vaccine. Sequences were derived from peripheral blood, sampled 28 days after the second AZD1222 dose.

The encoded CDR3 is CASGGHQETQYF. The DNA sequence reads TGTGCCAGCGGGGGGCACCAAGAGACCCAGTACTTC. Recombination connected TRBV6-6 to TRBJ2-5; the D gene could be TRBD1 or TRBD2, each one agreeing over 6 bases. Taken from cysteine to phenylalanine, the CDR3 has 12 residues. The entry retains the CDR3 DNA only, 36 bases that are in frame from base 1. From the germline V gene (reference sequence), CDR1 is MNHNY and CDR2 is SVGAGI. Relative to germline, V is 8 bases shorter and J is 0 bases shorter, with 7 bases between their ends.